The rows below give T cell receptor beta chains drawn from one sample of a study of siplizumab effects on memory and regulatory T cells. Using immunoSEQ multiplex PCR, the repertoire was profiled, and TCRdb retains in-frame clones only, with some absent. This table holds some 63,000 clones, just over 95% found once. The sequenced sample was naive CD8+ T cells sorted from blood. These receptors were obtained from a human donor in good health. CDR3s include the opening cysteine and the closing phenylalanine or tryptophan. A D gene is named only where the DNA matches it firmly. Expanded clones get a size class; other rows say once, few or many, or leave the size out.

j_gene	d_gene	len	abundance	v_gene	CDR3nt	CDR3aa
TRBJ2-7	NA	13	NA	TRBV2	TGTGCCAGCAGTGAGGGCGGCACCTACGAGCAGTACTTC	CASSEGGTYEQYF
TRBJ2-6	TRBD1	18	NA	TRBV7-3	TGTGCCAGCAGCTTACTCGCAGGGGGCCTGGATGGGGCCAACGTCCTGACTTTC	CASSLLAGGLDGANVLTF
TRBJ2-2	NA	17	NA	TRBV4-2	TGTGCCAGCAGCCCATCGGGGTCCGTTGCGAACACCGGGGAGCTGTTTTTT	CASSPSGSVANTGELFF
TRBJ1-1	NA	11	NA	TRBV19	TGTGCCAGTATCCAGGGGTTTCGAGCTTTCTTT	CASIQGFRAFF
TRBJ2-7	TRBD1	15	NA	TRBV13	TGTGCCAGCAGCTCGGCGACAGGGGCGTCCTACGAGCAGTACTTC	CASSSATGASYEQYF
TRBJ2-2	NA	12	NA	TRBV19	TGTGCCAGTAGTTTCACCACCGGGGAGCTGTTTTTT	CASSFTTGELFF
TRBJ2-7	TRBD2	17	NA	TRBV11-2	TGTGCCAGCAGCTTAGCCTACGCGGGACTAGCCTCCTACGAGCAGTACTTC	CASSLAYAGLASYEQYF
TRBJ1-2	NA	12	NA	TRBV6-4	TGTGCCAGCAGTGACTCCAATTATGGCTACACCTTC	CASSDSNYGYTF
TRBJ2-2	TRBD1	14	NA	TRBV5-6	TGTGCCAGCAGCTGGGGACAGGGAACCGGGGAGCTGTTTTTT	CASSWGQGTGELFF
TRBJ1-2	NA	15	NA	TRBV9	TGTGCCAGCAGCGTTGGAGTCGACGGCAACTATGGCTACACCTTC	CASSVGVDGNYGYTF
TRBJ1-4	NA	15	NA	TRBV4-3	TGCGCCAGCAGCCAAGTAGGGGAGGGAGGTGAAAAACTGTTTTTT	CASSQVGEGGEKLFF
TRBJ2-5	NA	11	once	TRBV6-6	TGTGCCAGCAGTTACCAAGAGACCCAGTACTTC	CASSYQETQYF
TRBJ2-3	NA	15	NA	TRBV11-2	TGTGCCAGCAGCTTAGGGTTCCTAAGCGGGGATACGCAGTATTTT	CASSLGFLSGDTQYF
TRBJ2-2	TRBD1	16	NA	TRBV15	TGTGCCACCAGCAGAGGGACAGGGCTCGACACCGGGGAGCTGTTTTTT	CATSRGTGLDTGELFF
TRBJ1-1	NA	13	NA	TRBV6-5	TGTGCCAGCAGTTACGGGGGGGGGACTGAAGCTTTCTTT	CASSYGGGTEAFF
TRBJ2-7	NA	11	NA	TRBV9	TGTGCCAGCAGCGTAGGGGACGAGCAGTACTTC	CASSVGDEQYF
TRBJ2-3	TRBD2	15	NA	TRBV2	TGTGCCAGCAGGCGAGCGGGGGGGTATACAGATACGCAGTATTTT	CASRRAGGYTDTQYF
TRBJ1-1	NA	16	NA	TRBV5-1	TGCGCCAGCAGCTTTGAGGAACGGTCCCCGAACACTGAAGCTTTCTTT	CASSFEERSPNTEAFF
TRBJ1-2	TRBD1	15	NA	TRBV30	TGTGCCTGGAGTCCCGGGACAGGGGGCGGCTATGGCTACACCTTC	CAWSPGTGGGYGYTF
TRBJ2-3	NA	13	NA	TRBV12-5	TGTGCTAGTGGTTTTGTGTTGGGAGATACGCAGTATTTT	CASGFVLGDTQYF
TRBJ1-2	NA	14	NA	TRBV4-1	TGCGCCAGCAGCCAAGTGGCGCAGGTCGATGGCTACACCTTC	CASSQVAQVDGYTF
TRBJ1-5	NA	13	NA	TRBV25-1	TGTGCCAGCAGTAAAGGGGGGAATCAGCCCCAGCATTTT	CASSKGGNQPQHF
TRBJ2-3	TRBD1	14	NA	TRBV6-6	TGTGCCAGCGTGCGGCAGGGGGCAACAGATACGCAGTATTTT	CASVRQGATDTQYF
TRBJ2-7	NA	14	NA	TRBV9	TGTGCCAGCAGCGTAGCCTTAGGCTCCTACGAGCAGTACTTC	CASSVALGSYEQYF
TRBJ2-3	NA	16	NA	TRBV7-3	TGTGCCAGCAGCATGGACGGGACCGCTAGCACAGATACGCAGTATTTT	CASSMDGTASTDTQYF
TRBJ1-3	NA	15	NA	TRBV5-1	TGCGCCAGCAGCTTGGACCTGAGCTCTGGAAACACCATATATTTT	CASSLDLSSGNTIYF
TRBJ1-2	TRBD1	12	NA	TRBV19	TGTGCCAGCCGACAGGGGGCCTATGGCTACACCTTC	CASRQGAYGYTF
TRBJ1-4	NA	15	NA	TRBV7-6	TGTGCCAGCAGCTTGGGGCAGGGGTTTAATGAAAAACTGTTTTTT	CASSLGQGFNEKLFF
TRBJ2-7	NA	15	NA	TRBV11-3	TGTGCCAGCAGCCCACAGGGAGCGAGCACCTACGAGCAGTACTTC	CASSPQGASTYEQYF
TRBJ2-1	NA	18	NA	TRBV15	TGTGCCACCAGCAGAGGAGGAGGTTGGGAATTCTTTGACAATGAGCAGTTCTTC	CATSRGGGWEFFDNEQFF
TRBJ1-1	NA	12	NA	TRBV5-5	TGTGCCAGCAGCCCCGGACAGACTGAAGCTTTCTTT	CASSPGQTEAFF
TRBJ2-5	NA	16	once	TRBV5-1	TGCGCCAGCAGCTTGGAGGGGGGTTCGGATCAAGAGACCCAGTACTTC	CASSLEGGSDQETQYF
TRBJ2-2	NA	12	NA	TRBV27	TGTGCCAGCAGTACCGAGGGGGGGGAGCTGTTTTTT	CASSTEGGELFF
TRBJ2-2	NA	13	NA	TRBV9	TGTGCCAGCAGCCCCCATGTTGTCGGGGAGCTGTTTTTT	CASSPHVVGELFF
TRBJ1-5	NA	15	NA	TRBV7-2	TGTGCCAGCAGCCCTGGTGCGGGGACCTGGCGGCCCCAGCATTTT	CASSPGAGTWRPQHF
TRBJ2-1	TRBD2	16	NA	TRBV4-2	TGTGCCAGCAGCCAAGATCGAGCGGGGGGCTACAATGAGCAGTTCTTC	CASSQDRAGGYNEQFF
TRBJ1-1	NA	15	NA	TRBV11-2	TGTGCCAGCAGCCCACCATTAACGGGGGGCACTGAAGCTTTCTTT	CASSPPLTGGTEAFF
TRBJ2-3	TRBD1	13	NA	TRBV29-1	TGCAGCGTTGCAGGGGGCACAACAGATACGCAGTATTTT	CSVAGGTTDTQYF
TRBJ1-1	TRBD1	16	NA	TRBV15	TGTGCCACCCAAGCGGGGACAGGGGGCTGGGACACTGAAGCTTTCTTT	CATQAGTGGWDTEAFF
TRBJ1-2	NA	13	NA	TRBV7-9	TGTGCCAGCAGCTCCCAGGACGTACATGGGTACACCTTC	CASSSQDVHGYTF
TRBJ2-2	NA	16	NA	TRBV4-3	TGCGCCAGCAGCCAAGATTGGATAGTTGCGGCCGGGGAGCTGTTTTTT	CASSQDWIVAAGELFF
TRBJ2-2	NA	13	NA	TRBV7-6	TGTGCCAGCAGCTTAGGGGGCACCGGGGAGCTGTTTTTT	CASSLGGTGELFF
TRBJ1-1	TRBD1	16	NA	TRBV15	TGTGCCACCAGCAGAGGGGGAGGACAGGGGGACACTGAAGCTTTCTTT	CATSRGGGQGDTEAFF
TRBJ2-2	NA	15	NA	TRBV28	TGTGCCAGCAGTTTATATCAGGACGGCACCGGGGAGCTGTTTTTT	CASSLYQDGTGELFF
TRBJ1-5	NA	13	NA	TRBV7-9	TGTGCCAGCTCGGGGGGACTTCGGCAGCCCCAGCATTTT	CASSGGLRQPQHF
TRBJ1-1	NA	11	NA	TRBV28	TGTGCCAGCAGCCCTGGGCTTAGGGCTTTCTTT	CASSPGLRAFF
TRBJ2-7	TRBD2	13	once	TRBV6-5	TGTGCCAGCAGTTACGGGACTACCTACGAGCAGTACTTC	CASSYGTTYEQYF
TRBJ2-3	NA	12	NA	TRBV27	TGTGCCAGCAGTTTCTCGGGGAATACGCAGTATTTT	CASSFSGNTQYF
TRBJ1-1	NA	12	NA	TRBV5-8	TGTGCCAGCGAGACAGCGAACACTGAAGCTTTCTTT	CASETANTEAFF
TRBJ2-3	NA	15	once	TRBV4-1	TGCGCCAGCAGCCAAGAGGGTCGAGGCACAGATACGCAGTATTTT	CASSQEGRGTDTQYF
TRBJ1-2	TRBD1	15	NA	TRBV4-1	TGCGCCAGCAGCCAAGCACGCGGGACAGACTATGGCTACACCTTC	CASSQARGTDYGYTF
TRBJ1-1	NA	14	NA	TRBV9	TGTGCCAGCAGCGTAGGTATGGGAGACACTGAAGCTTTCTTT	CASSVGMGDTEAFF
TRBJ2-1	TRBD1	15	NA	TRBV7-9	TGTGCCAGCAGCCCAGGGGACAGACTCTACAATGAGCAGTTCTTC	CASSPGDRLYNEQFF
TRBJ1-2	NA	13	once	TRBV5-4	TGTGCCAGCAGCTTGGTTTCAGGGAATGGCTACACCTTC	CASSLVSGNGYTF
TRBJ1-1	NA	13	NA	TRBV9	TGTGCCAGCAGCGGAGCGCTGAGCACTGAAGCTTTCTTT	CASSGALSTEAFF
TRBJ1-2	TRBD1	12	NA	TRBV25-1	TGTGCCAGCAGGACAGGGATCTATGGCTACACCTTC	CASRTGIYGYTF
TRBJ2-7	TRBD1	10	NA	TRBV6-1	TGTGCCAGCAGTACAGGGGCACAGTACTTC	CASSTGAQYF